These 25 T cell receptor beta chains share one sample of origin, sequenced in a study of blood T cells in healthy people across ages. Alongside a J-beta primer mix, a sample-barcoded 5' primer served in a second PCR lasting about 6 to 11 cycles. One entry per CDR3 protein, called by TCRdb with MiXCR from the 5' RACE reads. Here the sample spans about 1.8 million distinct CDR3 sequences, about 50% being singletons. The material sequenced was blood. All receptors derive from a woman between 40 and 55 years old in good health.

The chain joins TRBV6-6 to TRBJ2-1, with 8 bases matching TRBD1. Germline lookup yields CDR1 MNHNY and CDR2 SVGAGI (reference sequence). The CDR3 covers 15 residues. With 4 bases clipped from V and 5 bases from J, the junction kept 7 bases outside the gene matches. This CDR3 reads CASSLGQGAHNEQFF. For the CDR3, the DNA is TGTGCCAGCAGTTTAGGCCAGGGGGCCCACAATGAGCAGTTCTTC.

This chain connects TRBV7-8 to TRBJ2-7; no firm D call. Germline V gene lookup returns CDR1 SGHVS and CDR2 FQNEAQ. With 3 bases removed from V and 0 bases from J, the gap between germline ends came to 12 bases. The CDR3 runs 15 residues. CDR3 sequence reads: CASSFRNLNSYEQYF. In DNA form, the CDR3 reads TGTGCCAGCAGCTTCAGGAACCTGAACTCCTACGAGCAGTACTTC.

The chain joins TRBV20-1 to TRBJ2-7; TRBD1 aligns across 9 bases. The CDR3 length is 14 residues. Germline CDR1 DFQATT, CDR2 SNEGSKA (reference sequence). With 2 bases clipped from V and 7 bases from J, the junction kept 9 bases outside the gene matches. This chain's CDR3 is CSARFRDRDNEQYF. The CDR3 nucleotides are TGCAGTGCTAGATTCCGGGACAGGGACAATGAGCAGTACTTC.

This clonotype has just a few counts. This chain uses TRBV28 with TRBJ2-5, with TRBD1 matching 7 bases. Germline V gene lookup returns CDR1 MDHEN and CDR2 SYDVKM. V lost 2 bases, J lost 1 base, and 10 bases stayed unmatched. The CDR3 is 17 amino acids. CDR3 DNA: TGTGCCAGCAGTTTAGGCAGCTCGAGGGGGCCCCAAGAGACCCAGTACTTC. Protein product: CASSLGSSRGPQETQYF.

This clonotype was seen a few times. V and J are TRBV20-1 and TRBJ2-1; 11 bases map to TRBD2. J lost 2 bases, V lost 4 bases, and 1 base had no gene match. From germline, CDR1 is DFQATT and CDR2 SNEGSKA (reference sequence). CDR3 length equals 14 residues. CDR3: CSAIAGGPYNEQFF. CDR3 DNA: TGCAGTGCTATAGCGGGGGGGCCCTACAATGAGCAGTTCTTC.

This chain joins TRBV4-3 and TRBJ2-1; D tentatively reads TRBD1 or TRBD2 (5 bases each). Germline V gene sequence: CDR1 LGHNA, CDR2 YSLEER. This CDR3 is 17 amino acids long. Between the trimmed V and J ends, which lost 1 base and 0 bases, there was a span of 13 bases. The chain's CDR3 is CASSQGTRDPSYNEQFF. The CDR3 DNA reads TGCGCCAGCAGCCAAGGGACCCGGGACCCCTCCTACAATGAGCAGTTCTTC.

The rearrangement joins TRBV20-1 to TRBJ2-4; either TRBD1 or TRBD2 may supply D (5 bases each). V gave up 6 bases and J gave up 5 bases, with 11 bases separating them. Germline values: CDR1 DFQATT, CDR2 SNEGSKA (reference sequence). This CDR3 spans 12 amino acids. CDR3 sequence reads: CSAPGPQNIQYF. The CDR3 DNA reads as TGCAGTGCCCCGGGACCTCAAAACATTCAGTACTTC.

This clonotype came up once. The gene calls are TRBV28 and TRBJ1-2; 7 positions agree with TRBD1. Trimming removed 6 bases from V and 6 bases from J; junction bases left unmatched: 13. Germline loops: CDR1 MDHEN, CDR2 SYDVKM. The CDR3 loop spans 15 amino acids. CDR3 nucleotide sequence: TGTGCCAGCAGCCTAATCCCAGGGGGGGCGAATGGCTACACCTTC. Amino acid sequence: CASSLIPGGANGYTF.

The chain employs TRBV5-6 and TRBJ2-7; TRBD2 might be the D (5 bases). CDR3 length: 15 residues. The germline gives CDR1 SGHDT, CDR2 YYEEEE. With 4 bases removed from V and 3 bases from J, the gap between germline ends came to 17 bases. The CDR3 loop is CASSPWPGLYYEQYF. The CDR3 DNA reads as TGTGCCAGCAGCCCTTGGCCAGGACTTTACTACGAGCAGTACTTC.

The chain uses TRBV6-5 and TRBJ1-2; D is uncertain. This CDR3 region has 16 residues. CDR1 and CDR2 (germline): MNHEY, SVGAGI. V was pared by 5 bases and J by 2 bases, with 18 bases between. CDR3 bases: TGTGCCAGCAGTAAAATTTCTCTAGGCTTAAACTATGGCTACACCTTC. Residues: CASSKISLGLNYGYTF.

V gene TRBV6-2 or TRBV6-3 combines with J gene TRBJ1-4; 9 bases are shared with TRBD1. Germline loops: CDR1 MNHEY, CDR2 SVGEGT. V trimming: 2 bases; J trimming: 10 bases; junction bases outside the gene matches: 11. CDR3 size: 16 residues. The CDR3 loop is CASSYPKPGQGGKLFF. Here the CDR3 DNA reads TGTGCCAGCAGTTACCCGAAACCGGGACAGGGAGGAAAACTGTTTTTT.

This chain connects TRBV6-1 to TRBJ1-2; possible D gene TRBD1, 5 bases. Deletions cut 3 bases from V and 0 bases from J, with 14 bases between. Germline values: CDR1 MNHNS, CDR2 SASEGT. The CDR3 length is 16 residues. As DNA, the CDR3 is TGTGCCAGCAGTGAGACAGTCCTTTCTCCTAACTATGGCTACACCTTC. Its translation is CASSETVLSPNYGYTF.

There are a few counts of this clonotype. The V and J genes are TRBV25-1 and TRBJ1-2, with D perhaps matching TRBD1 (6 bases). Germline assignment: CDR1 MGHDK and CDR2 SYGVNS. V gave up 6 bases and J gave up 2 bases, with 13 bases separating them. This CDR3 has 14 amino acids. CDR3 nucleotides: TGTGCCAGCAGGGGGGCGGGCAGCAACTATGGCTACACCTTC. Translating it yields CASRGAGSNYGYTF.

The V gene is TRBV7-8, the J gene TRBJ2-5; D might be TRBD1 (6 bases). Looked up from germline, CDR1 is SGHVS and CDR2 is FQNEAQ. V was shortened by 1 base and J by 2 bases, with 14 bases between the two germline ends. This CDR3 contains 16 residues. This CDR3 reads CASSLGSGTRQETQYF. Here the CDR3 DNA reads TGTGCCAGCAGCTTAGGATCCGGGACACGTCAAGAGACCCAGTACTTC. Using reference TRBV7-8 and TRBJ2-5 for the parts outside the CDR3, the full variable domain is GAGVSQSPRYKVAKRGQDVALRCDPISGHVSLFWYQQALGQGPEFLTYFQNEAQLDKSGLPSDRFFAERPEGSVSTLKIQRTQQEDSAVYLCASSLGSGTRQETQYFGPGTRLLVL.

The rearrangement uses TRBV10-3 and TRBJ1-2; D is ambiguous. CDR3 size: 14 residues. From germline, CDR1 is ENHRY and CDR2 SYGVKD. With 10 bases removed from V and 3 bases from J, the gap between germline ends came to 18 bases. The CDR3 protein is CATISGRLHYGYTF. The DNA of the CDR3 is TGTGCCACGATTTCCGGACGGCTCCACTATGGCTACACCTTC.

The chain recombines TRBV12-3 or TRBV12-4 with TRBJ1-5; D unclear. The CDR3 runs to 13 residues. Trimming took 5 bases from V and 7 from J, leaving 12 bases between them. CDR3 in amino acids: CASSAQTGQPQHF. CDR3 coding DNA: TGTGCCAGCAGTGCTCAGACGGGCCAGCCCCAGCATTTT.

There are a few counts of this clonotype. The chain has TRBV11-2 and TRBJ2-1; D tentatively reads TRBD1 or TRBD2 (12 bases each). The V end lost 4 bases, the J end lost 3 bases, and 34 bases lay between the germline ends. CDR3 length equals 22 residues. From germline, CDR1 is SGHAT and CDR2 FQNNGV. The DNA of the CDR3 is TGTGCCAGCAGCTCACCTCGGGACAGGGGGCTATCTAGCGGGGGGGTCTACAATGAGCAGTTCTTC. It encodes CASSSPRDRGLSSGGVYNEQFF.

This clonotype was seen only a few times. V gene TRBV7-3 combines with J gene TRBJ2-6; no reliable D call. The V and J ends lost 1 base and 4 bases respectively, with 11 bases between them. This CDR3 has 16 amino acids. Germline assignment: CDR1 SGHTA and CDR2 FQGTGA. CDR3 in amino acids: CASSLRPRTGANVLTF. As DNA, the CDR3 is TGTGCCAGCAGCTTAAGACCTCGGACGGGGGCCAACGTCCTGACTTTC.

The chain is built from TRBV27 and TRBJ1-6; D not resolved. The CDR3 is 17 amino acids. V lost 1 base to trimming and J lost 6 bases, with 16 bases between them. The V gene's germline CDR1 is MNHEY and CDR2 SMNVEV (reference sequence). The CDR3 DNA reads TGTGCCAGCAGTTTATTGCAGAGCCTGGGTGGTAATTCACCCCTCCACTTT. It is translated as CASSLLQSLGGNSPLHF.

This CDR3 is CASSPSGGHKETQYF. CDR3 in DNA: TGTGCCAGCAGCCCTAGCGGGGGGCATAAAGAGACCCAGTACTTC. The chain employs TRBV6-5 and TRBJ2-5, with 11 positions matching TRBD2. Germline values: CDR1 MNHEY, CDR2 SVGAGI. CDR3 size: 15 residues. After removal of 6 bases from V and 3 bases from J, the junction contained 6 bases not matched to a gene.

Only one count was recorded for this clonotype. This sequence joins TRBV5-1 and TRBJ2-5; D may match TRBD1 or TRBD2 (6 bases each). The J call is doubtful: the DNA matches TRBJ2-7 better. Germline V CDR1 and CDR2: SGHRS, YFSETQ. The CDR3 loop spans 17 amino acids. In DNA, the CDR3 is TGCGCCAGCAGCTTGGCCGGGTCGGGGGCTCAAACCTACGAGCAGTACTTC. It codes for CASSLAGSGAQTYEQYF.

This rearrangement joins TRBV5-5 to TRBJ2-5, with D hard to call. Germline V gene sequence: CDR1 SGHKS, CDR2 YYEKEE (reference sequence). This CDR3 has 14 amino acids. V lost 0 bases and J 4 bases, leaving 10 bases between the germline ends. This CDR3 reads CASSLGLLRETQYF. In DNA form, the CDR3 reads TGTGCCAGCAGCTTGGGGCTACTCCGAGAGACCCAGTACTTC.

V and J are TRBV27 and TRBJ1-2; 8 nucleotides match TRBD1. Per germline, CDR1 MNHEY and CDR2 SMNVEV (reference sequence). Trimming took 5 bases from V and 1 from J; bases not matched to a gene: 3. This CDR3 is 14 amino acids long. The CDR3 sequence: CASSRTGFNYGYTF. The CDR3 DNA is TGTGCCAGCAGTAGGACAGGGTTTAACTATGGCTACACCTTC.

This chain links TRBV6-2 or TRBV6-3 with TRBJ2-1; D may be TRBD1 (7 bases). V lost 0 bases, J lost 6 bases, and 12 bases lay in between. CDR3 length equals 15 residues. Germline V CDR1 and CDR2: MNHEY, SVGEGT. The CDR3 DNA follows: TGTGCCAGCAGTTACTCGAGGGGGCGGGGCAATGAGCAGTTCTTC. Translation gives CASSYSRGRGNEQFF.

The genes are TRBV25-1 and TRBJ2-5; weak D call: TRBD1 (5 bases). CDR1 MGHDK and CDR2 SYGVNS come from the germline V gene. CDR3 length: 15 amino acids. The V end was cut by 0 bases, the J end by 5 bases, with 13 bases between. As DNA, the CDR3 is TGTGCCAGCAGTGAATATAAAGGGGTTGGGGAGACCCAGTACTTC. Its protein is CASSEYKGVGETQYF.